Described below is a single TCR beta chain sequence and its context. The sample originates from a study of blood T cell repertoires in COVID-19. Study information: COVID-19 samples from acute and convalescent phases originated in the United States, Italy and Spain. T cells, B-cell-depleted T cells, or PBMCs supplied cDNA or gDNA.

Per the authors' pipeline: Researchers report that nucleated cell counts were estimated from reference gene primer amplification. Method: immunoSEQ multiplex PCR; TCRdb's copy keeps in-frame clones and lacks some. Clonal size and the V and J genes are those of that table, whereas D and trimming came from the DNA. The table shows about 240,000 clones, with about nine tenths occurring only once. The germline gives CDR1 SGHRS, CDR2 YFSETQ. There are 13 residues in the CDR3. V lost 0 bases to trimming and J lost 8 bases, with 8 bases between them. Sample: peripheral blood. The V call is TRBV5-1, the J call TRBJ1-4, with a weak D call TRBD1 (6 bases). This clonotype was sampled from a man aged 60 to 75 who had recovered from COVID-19. The CDR3 nucleotides are TGCGCCAGCAGCTTGGGACAGGCAGAAAAACTGTTTTTT. This sequence encodes CASSLGQAEKLFF.